These 17 T cell receptor beta chains were sequenced from one sample in a study of cytomegalovirus exposure and HLA in healthy donors. With 60 Vbeta and 13 Jbeta primers, the PCR was carried out. Clones were read by immunoSEQ multiplex PCR, and TCRdb kept only the in-frame ones, dropping some. The sample holds roughly 140,000 clones, approximately 82% seen once. Sequencing was done on a sample of PBMCs. The receptors here all came from a woman aged 55-69 years in good health and CMV-seropositive.

The genes are TRBV4-3 and TRBJ1-2; TRBD1 matches at 11 bases. J was trimmed by 4 bases and V by 1 base; bases with no gene match: 5. The germline CDR1 and CDR2 sequences are LGHNA and YSLEER. CDR3 size: 16 residues. The CDR3 reads CASSQAMGQGVYGYTF. The CDR3 DNA is TGCGCCAGCAGCCAAGCAATGGGACAGGGGGTCTATGGCTACACCTTC.

The chain recombines TRBV2 with TRBJ1-1; D is undetermined. Trimming pared 4 bases from V and 0 bases from J, leaving 6 bases between. The CDR3 has 13 amino acids. CDR1 is SNHLY and CDR2 is FYNNEI in the germline V gene. The CDR3 here is CASSGEVNTEAFF. DNA of the CDR3: TGTGCCAGCAGTGGAGAAGTGAACACTGAAGCTTTCTTT.

The sample holds one count of this clone. The chain has TRBV19 and TRBJ1-4; D unresolved. Germline V gene sequence: CDR1 LNHDA, CDR2 SQIVND (reference sequence). V shed 8 bases and J shed 2 bases, with 9 bases lying between them. There are 13 residues in the CDR3. CDR3 in amino acids: CASHERTNEKLFF. CDR3 nucleotide sequence: TGTGCCAGTCACGAGAGGACTAATGAAAAACTGTTTTTT.

V gene TRBV4-2 combines with J gene TRBJ2-7; TRBD2 is a possible D gene (6 bases). With 3 bases removed from V and 1 base from J, the gap between germline ends came to 16 bases. The CDR3 spans 16 residues. The germline gives CDR1 LGHNA, CDR2 YNFKEQ. The CDR3 coding sequence is TGTGCCAGCAGCCATTCTTCCGGGACTGGGTCCTACGAGCAGTACTTC. Amino acid sequence: CASSHSSGTGSYEQYF.

V gene TRBV6-5 combines with J gene TRBJ2-1; TRBD1 agrees at 9 bases. V gave up 1 base and J gave up 4 bases; unmatched junction bases: 5. Germline assignment: CDR1 MNHEY and CDR2 SVGAGI. The CDR3 sequence is 16 residues long. The CDR3 DNA sequence: TGTGCCAGCAGTTACTTTGGACAGGGGACTTACAATGAGCAGTTCTTC. Translating gives CASSYFGQGTYNEQFF.

Only one count was recorded for this clone. The chain uses TRBV7-9 and TRBJ2-3; 13 nucleotides match TRBD2. Germline V gene data show CDR1 as SEHNR and CDR2 as FQNEAQ (reference sequence). V shed 4 bases, J shed 6 bases, and the junction held 7 bases outside the gene matches. CDR3 length: 16 residues. CDR3 sequence: CASSSSGLAGLDTQYF. The CDR3, as DNA: TGTGCCAGCAGCTCTTCGGGACTAGCGGGACTGGATACGCAGTATTTT.

The rearrangement joins TRBV9 to TRBJ2-1; D perhaps matches TRBD1 (6 bases). Per the germline V gene, CDR1 is SGDLS and CDR2 is YYNGEE. The V end was cut by 0 bases, the J end by 5 bases, with 15 bases between. The CDR3 covers 16 residues. The CDR3: CASSVEGRGRDNEQFF. The CDR3 nucleotides read TGTGCCAGCAGCGTAGAGGGCAGGGGTCGTGACAATGAGCAGTTCTTC.

The genes are TRBV6-1 and TRBJ2-5, with D tentatively TRBD1 (5 bases). Germline loops: CDR1 MNHNS, CDR2 SASEGT. V was clipped by 7 bases and J by 4 bases, with 13 bases between them. This CDR3 has 13 residues. The CDR3 nucleotides are TGTGCCAGCATCAGGGTATTTGGAGAGACCCAGTACTTC. Protein sequence: CASIRVFGETQYF.

The rearrangement joins TRBV7-9 to TRBJ1-4; D gene ambiguous. Germline lookup yields CDR1 SEHNR and CDR2 FQNEAQ (reference sequence). V lost 5 bases and J 6 bases, leaving 16 bases between the germline ends. This CDR3 is 15 amino acids long. The CDR3 is CASSNLLRWDEKLFF. In nucleotides, the CDR3 is TGTGCCAGCAGCAACCTTTTGAGGTGGGATGAAAAACTGTTTTTT. Full variable domain (rest looked up from reference TRBV7-9 and TRBJ1-4): DTGVSQNPRHKITKRGQNVTFRCDPISEHNRLYWYRQTLGQGPEFLTYFQNEAQLEKSRLLSDRFSAERPKGSFSTLEIQRTEQGDSAMYLCASSNLLRWDEKLFFGSGTQLSVL.

The chain employs TRBV7-9 and TRBJ1-3; 7 nucleotides match TRBD1. V gave up 4 bases and J gave up 2 bases; unmatched junction bases: 8. Germline V gene sequence: CDR1 SEHNR, CDR2 FQNEAQ (reference sequence). The CDR3 runs to 16 residues. The CDR3: CASSSPGTDPGNTIYF. In nucleotides, the CDR3 is TGTGCCAGCAGCTCACCCGGGACAGATCCTGGAAACACCATATATTTT.

This chain links TRBV2 with TRBJ2-2; possible D gene TRBD1, 6 bases. Trimming pared 8 bases from V and 6 bases from J, leaving 16 bases between. Germline loops: CDR1 SNHLY, CDR2 FYNNEI. The CDR3 totals 14 residues. The CDR3 coding sequence is TGTGCCAGCCATGACTCAGGGGAGCCCGGGGAGCTGTTTTTT. Translation: CASHDSGEPGELFF.

V gene TRBV4-1 combines with J gene TRBJ1-4, with D hard to call. The germline gives CDR1 MGHRA, CDR2 YSYEKL. Trimming removed 5 bases at V and 2 bases at J, with 9 bases between. This CDR3 region has 14 residues. CDR3 in DNA: TGCGCCAGCAGCGGCGGGGTGACTAATGAAAAACTGTTTTTT. Its protein product is CASSGGVTNEKLFF.

V and J are TRBV19 and TRBJ1-2, with 8 bases fitting TRBD1. This CDR3 comprises 15 residues. Germline values: CDR1 LNHDA, CDR2 SQIVND (reference sequence). The junction had 8 bases not matched to a gene; V was cut back by 4 bases and J by 4 bases. The CDR3 DNA sequence: TGTGCCAGTAGTAACGACAGGGGATCTATCTATGGCTACACCTTC. It specifies CASSNDRGSIYGYTF.

This clone has a single count. V is TRBV28 and J is TRBJ2-7; 9 positions agree with TRBD1. CDR3 size: 14 residues. Germline CDR1 reads MDHEN; CDR2 reads SYDVKM. V lost 6 bases and J lost 5; bases outside the gene matches: 8. The CDR3 DNA sequence: TGTGCCAGCAGACGACAGGGGGTAACGGACGAGCAGTACTTC. It codes for CASRRQGVTDEQYF.

The chain employs TRBV7-9 and TRBJ1-4; tentative D call: TRBD1 (6 bases). CDR1 is SEHNR and CDR2 is FQNEAQ in the germline V gene (reference sequence). V dropped 4 bases and J dropped 4 bases, with 16 bases sitting between them. The CDR3 extends over 16 amino acids. The CDR3 DNA reads as TGTGCCAGCAGCTCTCCCGGGGGGGCCGTTAATGAAAAACTGTTTTTT. Its translation: CASSSPGGAVNEKLFF.

The rearrangement joins TRBV7-9 to TRBJ1-1, with D possibly TRBD1 on 6 matching bases. The CDR3 runs 16 residues. V dropped 1 base and J dropped 4 bases, with 16 bases sitting between them. Germline CDR1 and CDR2: SEHNR and FQNEAQ (reference sequence). In DNA form, the CDR3 reads TGTGCCAGCAGCTTAGGGGGCGGGGGCCGAGGCACTGAAGCTTTCTTT. This translates into CASSLGGGGRGTEAFF.

This chain joins TRBV19 and TRBJ2-1, with D perhaps matching TRBD2 (6 bases). Germline V gives CDR1 LNHDA, CDR2 SQIVND (reference sequence). The CDR3 length is 14 residues. V lost 3 bases and J 2 bases, leaving 8 bases between the germline ends. The CDR3 loop reads CASSMEGTYNEQFF. The CDR3 DNA reads TGTGCCAGTAGTATGGAGGGGACCTACAATGAGCAGTTCTTC.